This entry lists 32 T cell receptor beta chains sequenced from one sample in a study of sequential checkpoint blockade in melanoma. Treatment: randomized to nivolumab then ipilimumab (arm A) or the reverse (arm B). Produced via immunoSEQ multiplex PCR; TCRdb's table is partial and in-frame only. The sample has 18,000 or so clones, 72% seen once. Sequenced material: CD8+ T cells sorted from blood (inferred from file names), taken from a patient given nivolumab and ipilimumab in sequence. The receptors derive from a human donor with melanoma.

The rearrangement uses TRBV6-5 and TRBJ2-7, with no clear D. CDR3 size: 16 residues. Trimming left V 2 bases short and J 3 bases short, with 17 bases between. Germline values: CDR1 MNHEY, CDR2 SVGAGI. The CDR3 loop is CASSYGLFANYYEQYF. The CDR3 DNA follows: TGTGCCAGCAGTTACGGTCTGTTTGCCAACTACTACGAGCAGTACTTC.

The chain uses TRBV15 and TRBJ2-1; D uncertain. Trimming pared 2 bases from V and 6 bases from J, leaving 14 bases between. CDR3 size: 15 residues. Germline V CDR1 and CDR2: LNHNV, YYDKDF (reference sequence). The CDR3 DNA follows: TGTGCCACCAGCAGATTTGAACCAACTTTCAATGAGCAGTTCTTC. This encodes CATSRFEPTFNEQFF.

The chain uses TRBV28 and TRBJ1-4, with D unresolved. Germline loops: CDR1 MDHEN, CDR2 SYDVKM. The length of the CDR3 is 16 residues. V shed 3 bases and J shed 0 bases, with 11 bases lying between them. CDR3 bases: TGTGCCAGCAGTTTTTGGAGGAGTGCAACTAATGAAAAACTGTTTTTT. Translating it yields CASSFWRSATNEKLFF.

This rearrangement joins TRBV7-8 to TRBJ1-2; a possible D gene is TRBD1 (6 bases). Trimming stripped 1 base from V and 4 bases from J, with 13 bases between. CDR1 SGHVS and CDR2 FQNEAQ come from the germline V gene. CDR3 length: 15 amino acids. The DNA of the CDR3 is TGTGCCAGCAGCTTAGTAACGGGACACCGCTATGGCTACACCTTC. This translates into CASSLVTGHRYGYTF. Full variable domain (rest looked up from reference TRBV7-8 and TRBJ1-2): GAGVSQSPRYKVAKRGQDVALRCDPISGHVSLFWYQQALGQGPEFLTYFQNEAQLDKSGLPSDRFFAERPEGSVSTLKIQRTQQEDSAVYLCASSLVTGHRYGYTFGSGTRLTVV.

This chain joins TRBV6-5 and TRBJ2-7, with a weak D call TRBD1 (5 bases). The CDR3 spans 15 residues. V dropped 2 bases and J dropped 7 bases, with 18 bases sitting between them. Per germline, CDR1 MNHEY and CDR2 SVGAGI. CDR3 protein: CASSYRGSPLGEQYF. Written as DNA, the CDR3 is TGTGCCAGCAGTTACAGGGGATCCCCCCTGGGGGAGCAGTACTTC.

V is TRBV5-1 and J is TRBJ2-1; 12 nucleotides align to TRBD1. The CDR3 is 15 amino acids. Germline V gene data show CDR1 as SGHRS and CDR2 as YFSETQ. J gave up 8 bases and V 4 bases, and 7 bases lay outside the gene matches. Here the CDR3 reads CASSKSGTGGYEQFF. In nucleotides, the CDR3 is TGCGCCAGCAGCAAATCCGGGACAGGGGGCTATGAGCAGTTCTTC.

The chain has TRBV6-6 and TRBJ2-7; tentative D call: TRBD1 (5 bases). CDR1 is MNHNY, CDR2 SVGAGI, per germline (reference sequence). V was shortened by 6 bases and J by 3 bases, with 12 bases between the two germline ends. CDR3 length: 13 amino acids. CDR3 amino acids: CASSPGFLYEQYF. CDR3 nucleotides: TGTGCCAGCAGCCCAGGGTTTCTCTACGAGCAGTACTTC.

The chain combines TRBV19 with TRBJ1-5; the D gene is possibly TRBD1 (6 bases). Trimming left V 4 bases short and J 3 bases short, with 16 bases between. Germline V CDR1 and CDR2: LNHDA, SQIVND (reference sequence). CDR3 length: 16 amino acids. CDR3 protein: CASSTEGGRDNQPQHF. The CDR3 DNA follows: TGTGCCAGTAGTACCGAAGGGGGACGAGACAATCAGCCCCAGCATTTT.

Comment on this clone: The junction does not match germline at one end; this may be a read error. This same CDR3 is encoded by further DNA sequences in the sample. The V and J genes are TRBV9 and TRBJ1-2; TRBD1 matches 7 bases. CDR1 is SGDLS, CDR2 YYNGEE, per germline. This CDR3 spans 15 amino acids. CDR3 amino acids: CASSPSGGLNYGYTF. CDR3 sequence (DNA): TGTGCCAGCAGCCCTTCAGGGGGTCTTAACTACGGCTACACCTTC.

This clone has just a few counts. This sequence joins TRBV19 and TRBJ2-7; 7 nucleotides agree with TRBD1. CDR1 and CDR2 from the germline V gene are LNHDA and SQIVND (reference sequence). The CDR3 runs 14 residues. With V trimmed by 6 bases and J by 0 bases, 5 bases remained unmatched. CDR3 sequence reads: CASSQQGFSYEQYF. Written as DNA, the CDR3 is TGTGCCAGTAGCCAACAGGGGTTCTCCTACGAGCAGTACTTC.

This clone was observed once. The gene calls are TRBV19 and TRBJ2-7; unclear D gene. V was cut by 0 bases and J by 0 bases, with 9 bases left in between. CDR1 and CDR2 from the germline V gene are LNHDA and SQIVND (reference sequence). The CDR3 runs to 15 residues. The CDR3 spells CASSIDYQDSYEQYF. CDR3 nucleotide sequence: TGTGCCAGTAGTATAGATTACCAGGACTCCTACGAGCAGTACTTC.

The chain employs TRBV5-1 and TRBJ2-1; the D gene is possibly TRBD2 (5 bases). In germline, CDR1 is SGHRS, CDR2 YFSETQ. V was cut by 7 bases and J by 2 bases, with 19 bases left in between. The CDR3 length is 16 residues. CDR3 sequence reads: CASRISPASTYNEQFF. Written as DNA, the CDR3 is TGCGCCAGCCGAATCTCCCCGGCTAGCACCTACAATGAGCAGTTCTTC.

This clone showed up just a few times. The rearrangement links TRBV19 to TRBJ2-7; 9 bases match TRBD2. This CDR3 comprises 15 residues. The germline V gene has CDR1 LNHDA and CDR2 SQIVND (reference sequence). V was clipped by 3 bases and J by 2 bases; unmatched bases: 5. CDR3 in amino acids: CASSITLAGTYEQYF. For the CDR3, the DNA is TGTGCCAGTAGTATTACACTAGCGGGCACCTACGAGCAGTACTTC.

The chain couples TRBV21-1 to TRBJ1-1; the tabulated D call, TRBD1, remains unverified against the DNA. TRBV21-1 is recorded as a pseudogene. The CDR3 is made up of 14 amino acids. The CDR3 nucleotides read TGTGCCAGCGTTACTCAGGATCTGAACACTGAAGCTTTCTTT. Translation gives CASVTQDLNTEAFF.

The CDR3 nucleotides are TGTGCCAGCAGCCAAGAAGGGAGGACGGGAGGCTACACCTTC. Translating gives CASSQEGRTGGYTF. The chain is built from TRBV14 and TRBJ1-2; D unresolved. Germline CDR1 reads SGHDN; CDR2 reads FVKESK. The CDR3 consists of 14 residues. Deletions cut 0 bases from V and 8 bases from J, with 13 bases between.

This sequence joins TRBV28 and TRBJ2-3, with 13 bases fitting TRBD2. The CDR3 has 15 residues. V trimming: 5 bases; J trimming: 5 bases; junction bases outside the gene matches: 4. The germline V gene has CDR1 MDHEN and CDR2 SYDVKM. The CDR3 reads CASSGGTSGIDTQYF. The DNA for the CDR3 is TGTGCCAGCAGTGGCGGGACTAGCGGGATAGATACGCAGTATTTT.

This chain uses TRBV2 with TRBJ2-1; D not resolved. There are 13 residues in the CDR3. Between the trimmed V and J ends, which lost 9 bases and 5 bases, there was a span of 14 bases. CDR1 and CDR2 (germline): SNHLY, FYNNEI. CDR3 protein: CASFTTVDNEQFF. CDR3 bases: TGTGCCAGTTTTACTACTGTCGACAATGAGCAGTTCTTC.

The table lists this clone with a few counts. The gene calls are TRBV6-5 and TRBJ2-7, with D tentatively TRBD1 (6 bases). Trimming took off 2 bases at V and 5 bases at J, with 13 bases between the two ends. The CDR3 is 14 residues long. CDR1 MNHEY and CDR2 SVGAGI come from the germline V gene. Written as DNA, the CDR3 is TGTGCCAGCAGTTACGGGCAGGGGAGCGACGAGCAGTACTTC. The encoded protein is CASSYGQGSDEQYF.

This sequence joins TRBV4-2 and TRBJ1-1; D may be TRBD1 (5 bases). This CDR3 is 14 amino acids long. Looked up from germline, CDR1 is LGHNA and CDR2 is YNFKEQ. Between the trimmed V and J ends, which lost 5 bases and 8 bases, there was a span of 18 bases. CDR3 in DNA: TGTGCCAGCAGCTTGGGTAGGAGTAACAGGGAAGCTTTCTTT. Encoded protein: CASSLGRSNREAFF.

V gene TRBV6-4 combines with J gene TRBJ1-2; TRBD1 matches 8 bases. V dropped 6 bases and J dropped 6; count of bases not matched to a gene: 3. Germline values: CDR1 MRHNA, CDR2 SNTAGT. This CDR3 is 12 amino acids long. CDR3 region: CASRGTGHGYTF. CDR3 coding DNA: TGTGCCAGCAGAGGGACAGGTCATGGCTACACCTTC.

The rearrangement uses TRBV7-8 and TRBJ2-7; 12 nucleotides match TRBD1. The V gene end was trimmed by 5 bases and the J gene end by 4 bases; junction bases not matched to a gene: 6. CDR3 length: 15 amino acids. Germline V gene lookup returns CDR1 SGHVS and CDR2 FQNEAQ. In nucleotides, the CDR3 is TGTGCCAGCAGCATGGGACAGGGGGCGCGGTACGAGCAGTACTTC. Translation: CASSMGQGARYEQYF.

The chain carries TRBV6-5 and TRBJ1-4; the D gene is possibly TRBD1 (6 bases). Per the germline V gene, CDR1 is MNHEY and CDR2 is SVGAGI. CDR3 length equals 15 residues. Trimming took off 0 bases at V and 8 bases at J, with 13 bases between the two ends. The CDR3 DNA is TGTGCCAGCAGTTACTCTGGCAGGGGAGACGAAAAACTGTTTTTT. It is translated as CASSYSGRGDEKLFF.

A single count supports this clone. This chain joins TRBV7-8 and TRBJ2-7; no firm D call. CDR3 length: 14 amino acids. Per the germline V gene, CDR1 is SGHVS and CDR2 is FQNEAQ. Trimming shortened V by 1 base and J by 2 bases, and 9 bases separated the two germline ends. The CDR3 reads CASSLVAAPYEQYF. The CDR3 region has the DNA TGTGCCAGCAGCTTAGTGGCGGCCCCCTACGAGCAGTACTTC.

In its sample, this clone was seen once. The V gene is TRBV7-9, the J gene TRBJ2-6; D is possibly TRBD2 (6 bases). The V gene's germline CDR1 is SEHNR and CDR2 FQNEAQ (reference sequence). This CDR3 comprises 16 residues. The V end lost 1 base, the J end lost 7 bases, and 14 bases lay between the germline ends. The CDR3 here is CASSLDRGLRANVLTF. DNA of the CDR3: TGTGCCAGCAGCTTAGATCGGGGGTTACGAGCCAACGTCCTGACTTTC.

The gene calls are TRBV5-1 and TRBJ2-2; D might be TRBD1 (5 bases). The CDR3 length is 15 residues. V lost 2 bases to trimming and J lost 0 bases, with 8 bases between them. Germline V CDR1 and CDR2: SGHRS, YFSETQ. The CDR3 loop reads CASSLSRANTGELFF. In DNA form, the CDR3 reads TGCGCCAGCAGCTTATCCAGGGCGAACACCGGGGAGCTGTTTTTT. The full variable domain, its missing parts supplied by reference TRBV5-1 and TRBJ2-2, is KAGVTQTPRYLIKTRGQQVTLSCSPISGHRSVSWYQQTPGQGLQFLFEYFSETQRNKGNFPGRFSGRQFSNSRSEMNVSTLELGDSALYLCASSLSRANTGELFFGEGSRLTVL.

The chain links TRBV10-2 to TRBJ1-1, with TRBD1 identical over 12 bases. V was pared by 6 bases and J by 6 bases, with 5 bases of the junction left unmatched. This CDR3 region has 14 residues. Germline V gives CDR1 WSHSY, CDR2 SAAADI. The CDR3 DNA reads TGCGCCAGCAGAGGGGACAGGGGGCAGGCTGAAGCTTTCTTT. Protein product: CASRGDRGQAEAFF.

This clone was counted only a few times. This chain uses TRBV4-1 with TRBJ1-2, with a possible D match to TRBD1 (5 bases). Trimming took off 0 bases at V and 6 bases at J, with 17 bases between the two ends. Per the germline V gene, CDR1 is MGHRA and CDR2 is YSYEKL. The CDR3 loop spans 16 amino acids. The chain's CDR3 is CASSQDHVQGSHGYTF. The CDR3 coding sequence is TGCGCCAGCAGCCAAGATCATGTTCAGGGAAGTCATGGCTACACCTTC.

The V and J genes are TRBV6-5 and TRBJ2-7, with 7 bases lining up with TRBD1. Germline loops: CDR1 MNHEY, CDR2 SVGAGI. Trimming at V came to 7 bases and at J to 3 bases, leaving 9 bases not matched to a gene. The CDR3 extends over 14 amino acids. CDR3 in DNA: TGTGCCAGCAAAGAGAGGGCAGGGGGCTACGAGCAGTACTTC. It specifies CASKERAGGYEQYF.

CDR3 region: CASSQDRNEKLFF. CDR3 sequence (DNA): TGTGCCAGCAGCCAAGACCGGAATGAAAAACTGTTTTTT. The rearrangement uses TRBV14 and TRBJ1-4; D unclear. V was shortened by 0 bases and J by 5 bases, with 4 bases between the two germline ends. Germline lookup yields CDR1 SGHDN and CDR2 FVKESK. This CDR3 spans 13 amino acids.

This chain uses TRBV2 with TRBJ2-7; 8 positions agree with TRBD2. V was pared by 7 bases and J by 2 bases, with 10 bases of the junction left unmatched. The CDR3 loop spans 15 amino acids. The germline V gene encodes CDR1 SNHLY and CDR2 FYNNEI. The CDR3 DNA sequence: TGTGCCAGCACATCTTCCGGGACTAGAACCTACGAGCAGTACTTC. It specifies CASTSSGTRTYEQYF.

The chain employs TRBV19 and TRBJ2-2; weak D call: TRBD2 (6 bases). Deletions cut 7 bases from V and 4 bases from J, with 19 bases between. CDR1 and CDR2 from the germline V gene are LNHDA and SQIVND (reference sequence). The CDR3 consists of 16 residues. DNA for the CDR3: TGTGCCAGTACCGCGGGGTCAGGGTGGGGCACCGGGGAGCTGTTTTTT. It specifies CASTAGSGWGTGELFF.

This clone was picked up a small number of times. CDR3 in amino acids: CASSDGLSYEQYF. The CDR3 coding sequence is TGTGCCAGCAGTGATGGCCTCTCCTACGAGCAGTACTTC. The chain uses TRBV6-6 and TRBJ2-7; D call uncertain. V was pared by 5 bases and J by 0 bases, with 8 bases between. The CDR3 is 13 amino acids. From germline, CDR1 is MNHNY and CDR2 SVGAGI (reference sequence).